The rows below give T cell receptor beta chains drawn from one sample of a study of PD-1 blockade in classical Hodgkin lymphoma. Generated by immunoSEQ multiplex PCR, the TCRdb table keeps only in-frame clones and is missing some. The data contain under 20,000 clones, roughly 82% of them seen just once; the ten biggest clones take up 27%. The sample consisted of peripheral blood mononuclear cells (PBMCs), taken before the second cycle of nivolumab. The receptors come from a human donor with classical Hodgkin lymphoma. CDR3s include the opening cysteine and the closing phenylalanine or tryptophan. Fields, in order: D gene, V gene, clone size, J gene, CDR3 protein, CDR3 DNA. D genes are given only for firm matches. Size is omitted from some rows. Given values are once, few, many or a class for expanded clones.

-	TRBV5-1	-	TRBJ2-7	CASSLTGSSYEQYF	TGCGCCAGCAGCTTGACGGGGAGCTCCTACGAGCAGTACTTC
TRBD1	TRBV7-9	-	TRBJ2-1	CASSEAGGDKNEQFF	TGTGCCAGCAGCGAAGCAGGGGGCGATAAAAATGAGCAGTTCTTC
-	TRBV19	-	TRBJ1-5	CASSANRVSNQPQHF	TGTGCCAGTAGTGCAAACAGGGTTAGCAATCAGCCCCAGCATTTT
TRBD1	TRBV2	-	TRBJ2-6	CARGTGGEGANVLTF	TGTGCCAGAGGGACAGGGGGCGAAGGGGCCAACGTCCTGACTTTC
TRBD1	TRBV7-2	-	TRBJ1-1	CASSSKGGGRLEAFF	TGTGCCAGCAGCTCGAAAGGGGGCGGGCGCTTGGAAGCTTTCTTT
-	TRBV7-3	-	TRBJ2-1	CASSPSSVGEQFF	TGTGCCAGCAGCCCATCTAGCGTCGGTGAGCAGTTCTTC
-	TRBV21-1	-	TRBJ1-6	CASAGGSPLHF	TGTGCCAGCGCTGGGGGGTCACCCCTCCACTTT
TRBD1	TRBV6-5	once	TRBJ2-7	CASSLGQGISYEQYF	TGTGCCAGCAGTTTGGGACAGGGGATCTCCTACGAGCAGTACTTC
-	TRBV10-3	-	TRBJ1-3	CALRKDLADTIYF	TGTGCCCTCAGGAAGGACCTCGCAGACACCATATATTTT
-	TRBV29-1	-	TRBJ2-5	CSVAPDQTQYF	TGCAGCGTTGCCCCGGACCAGACCCAGTACTTC
TRBD1	TRBV5-1	once	TRBJ1-2	CASSLETGGNYGYTF	TGCGCCAGCAGCTTGGAAACAGGGGGGAACTATGGCTACACCTTC
TRBD1	TRBV10-3	-	TRBJ1-1	CAIRPDRGNDGTEAFF	TGTGCCATCAGGCCGGACAGGGGAAATGACGGCACTGAAGCTTTCTTT
TRBD2	TRBV4-2	-	TRBJ2-7	CASSQDWAGGRREQYF	TGTGCCAGCAGCCAAGATTGGGCGGGGGGGCGTCGGGAGCAGTACTTC
-	TRBV11-2	-	TRBJ2-4	CASSLGKNIQYF	TGTGCCAGCAGCCTCGGCAAAAACATTCAGTACTTC
-	TRBV7-3	-	TRBJ2-5	CASSLGSAAETQYF	TGTGCCAGCAGCTTAGGAAGCGCGGCAGAGACCCAGTACTTC
-	TRBV15	-	TRBJ1-4	CATSRDRGEKLFF	TGTGCCACCAGCAGAGATCGAGGGGAAAAACTGTTTTTT
-	TRBV4-1	-	TRBJ2-2	CASSRGYSDGELFF	TGCGCCAGCAGTCGAGGATATTCGGACGGGGAGCTGTTTTTT
TRBD2	TRBV5-1	-	TRBJ2-2	CASSLALADTGELFF	TGCGCCAGCAGCTTGGCTCTAGCGGACACCGGGGAGCTGTTTTTT
-	TRBV6-1	once	TRBJ1-1	CASSEAGRRTEAFF	TGTGCCAGCAGTGAAGCTGGCCGTCGGACTGAAGCTTTCTTT
-	TRBV28	-	TRBJ2-1	CASSLGSLNEQFF	TGTGCCAGCAGTTTAGGCAGTCTAAATGAGCAGTTCTTC
-	TRBV6-5	-	TRBJ1-5	CASSAGPGGGKPQHF	TGTGCCAGCAGCGCGGGACCGGGAGGAGGGAAGCCCCAGCATTTT
-	TRBV4-3	-	TRBJ1-1	CASSQRDWPEAFF	TGCGCCAGCAGCCAGAGGGATTGGCCTGAAGCTTTCTTT
-	TRBV5-3	once	TRBJ1-2	CARSLNRGREANYGYTF	TGTGCCAGAAGCTTGAATAGGGGCAGGGAAGCTAACTATGGCTACACCTTC
TRBD2	TRBV7-2	-	TRBJ2-2	CATRKRGGLGYTGELFF	TGTGCCACACGAAAGCGGGGGGGCCTAGGGTACACCGGGGAGCTGTTTTTT
-	TRBV27	-	TRBJ1-1	CASSLSTDSSNTEAFF	TGTGCCAGCAGTTTATCTACTGACAGTTCGAACACTGAAGCTTTCTTT
TRBD1	TRBV7-8	-	TRBJ1-6	CASSRDSYNSPLHF	TGTGCCAGCAGCCGGGACAGCTATAATTCACCCCTCCACTTT
-	TRBV7-2	-	TRBJ2-7	CASSLGKNEQYF	TGTGCCAGCAGCTTAGGGAAAAACGAGCAGTACTTC
TRBD2	TRBV6-1	-	TRBJ2-3	CASSETSGGPLRAQYF	TGTGCCAGCAGTGAAACTAGCGGGGGGCCCCTTCGGGCGCAGTATTTT
-	TRBV6-6	-	TRBJ2-7	CASSSVSYEQYF	TGTGCCAGCAGTTCGGTATCCTACGAGCAGTACTTC
TRBD1	TRBV23-1	-	TRBJ2-3	CASSHILSGQGLSDTQYF	TGCGCCAGCAGTCACATCCTATCGGGACAGGGGTTATCAGATACGCAGTATTTT
-	TRBV9	-	TRBJ2-5	CASSVVEGEQYF	TGTGCCAGCAGCGTAGTCGAGGGAGAGCAGTACTTC
-	TRBV6-1	-	TRBJ1-2	CASSFDGLYGYTF	TGTGCCAGCAGTTTTGACGGGCTCTATGGCTACACCTTC
-	TRBV6-1	-	TRBJ1-3	CASSQGNTIYF	TGTGCCAGCAGCCAAGGAAACACCATATATTTT
TRBD1	TRBV9	-	TRBJ2-5	CASSAGTGGETQYF	TGTGCCAGCAGCGCTGGGACAGGAGGGGAGACCCAGTACTTC
-	TRBV19	-	TRBJ1-3	CASTPSWGISGNTIYF	TGTGCCAGTACCCCGAGTTGGGGGATCTCTGGAAACACCATATATTTT
-	TRBV2	once	TRBJ2-3	CAISDADTQYF	TGTGCTATCTCAGACGCGGATACGCAGTATTTT
-	TRBV7-9	-	TRBJ1-5	CASSFSIDQPQHF	TGTGCCAGCAGCTTCAGTATCGATCAGCCCCAGCATTTT